The sequence of this T cell receptor beta chain was determined in a study of blood T cell repertoires in COVID-19. Study at large: In each case, the material was cDNA or gDNA derived from T cells, B-cell-depleted T cells, or PBMCs.

V gave up 0 bases and J gave up 9 bases; unmatched junction bases: 11. This CDR3 region has 16 residues. The germline CDR1 and CDR2 sequences are SGHAT and FQDESV (reference sequence). Assay: immunoSEQ multiplex PCR; the TCRdb copy retains only in-frame clones and omits some. The sample shows 100,000 to 150,000 clones, around 79% of them seen only once. V and J are TRBV11-1 and TRBJ2-1, with 7 bases identical to TRBD2. The specimen sequenced was peripheral blood. The clonotype comes from a man aged 50 or older with acute or convalescent COVID-19. This chain's CDR3 is CASSLAVAGVGGEQFF. As DNA, the CDR3 is TGTGCCAGCAGCTTAGCGGTGGCGGGAGTAGGTGGTGAGCAGTTCTTC.